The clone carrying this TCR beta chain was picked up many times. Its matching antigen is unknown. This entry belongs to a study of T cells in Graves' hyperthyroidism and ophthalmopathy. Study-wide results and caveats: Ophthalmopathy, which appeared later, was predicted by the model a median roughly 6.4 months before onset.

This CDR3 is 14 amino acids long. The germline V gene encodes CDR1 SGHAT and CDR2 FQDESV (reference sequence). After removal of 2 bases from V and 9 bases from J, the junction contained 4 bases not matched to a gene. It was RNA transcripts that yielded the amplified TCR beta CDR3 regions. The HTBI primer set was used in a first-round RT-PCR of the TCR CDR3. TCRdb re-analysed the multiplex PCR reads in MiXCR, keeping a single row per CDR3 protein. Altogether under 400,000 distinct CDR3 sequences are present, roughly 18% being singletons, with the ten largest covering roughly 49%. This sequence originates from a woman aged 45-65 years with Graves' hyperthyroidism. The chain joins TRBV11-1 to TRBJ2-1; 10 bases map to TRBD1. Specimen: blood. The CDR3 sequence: CASSLRDRGFEQFF. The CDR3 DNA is TGTGCCAGCAGCTTACGGGACAGGGGTTTTGAGCAGTTCTTC.